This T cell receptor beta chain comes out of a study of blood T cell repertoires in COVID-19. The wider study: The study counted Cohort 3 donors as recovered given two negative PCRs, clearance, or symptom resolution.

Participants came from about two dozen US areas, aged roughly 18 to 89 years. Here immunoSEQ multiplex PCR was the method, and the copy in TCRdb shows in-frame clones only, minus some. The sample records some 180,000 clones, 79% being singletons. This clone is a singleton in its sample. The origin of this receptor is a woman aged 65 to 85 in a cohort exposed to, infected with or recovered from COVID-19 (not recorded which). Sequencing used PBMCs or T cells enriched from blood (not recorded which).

The CDR3 protein is CASSSQGSRNYEQYF. The CDR3 DNA sequence: TGTGCCAGCAGCAGTCAAGGGAGTCGTAACTACGAGCAGTACTTC. V gene TRBV5-4 combines with J gene TRBJ2-7; D may be TRBD2 (5 bases). CDR3 size: 15 residues. The ends were cut back, 4 bases at V and 3 bases at J, with 17 bases in the middle. From germline, CDR1 is SGHNT and CDR2 YYREEE (reference sequence).